This T cell receptor beta chain is from a study of identical twins. Healthy Caucasians supplied all donations. The CDR3 sequence is 15 residues long. V lost 6 bases and J lost 4; bases outside the gene matches: 8. The germline V gene encodes CDR1 SNHLY and CDR2 FYNNEI. Regarding the study as a whole: There is a chance that invariant MAIT and iNKT cells partially muddied zero-insertion analyses. Among monozygotic twins, out-of-frame TCR alpha sharing exceeded what models predicted.

As for this clonotype: Antigen: not known.

A universal primer site came from template switching; cDNA carried unique molecular identifiers. Using its own MiXCR run on the 5' RACE reads, TCRdb lists one record per CDR3 protein. The data contain hundreds of thousands of distinct CDR3 sequences, around 6.1% of them singletons. The sequenced material came from naive T cells sorted from blood. The rearrangement uses TRBV2 and TRBJ2-7, with TRBD2 identical over 11 bases. The receptor comes from a young man in good health. For the CDR3, the DNA is TGTGCCAGCAGGACCCCGGGACTAGCGGTATACGAGCAGTACTTC. Translating it yields CASRTPGLAVYEQYF.